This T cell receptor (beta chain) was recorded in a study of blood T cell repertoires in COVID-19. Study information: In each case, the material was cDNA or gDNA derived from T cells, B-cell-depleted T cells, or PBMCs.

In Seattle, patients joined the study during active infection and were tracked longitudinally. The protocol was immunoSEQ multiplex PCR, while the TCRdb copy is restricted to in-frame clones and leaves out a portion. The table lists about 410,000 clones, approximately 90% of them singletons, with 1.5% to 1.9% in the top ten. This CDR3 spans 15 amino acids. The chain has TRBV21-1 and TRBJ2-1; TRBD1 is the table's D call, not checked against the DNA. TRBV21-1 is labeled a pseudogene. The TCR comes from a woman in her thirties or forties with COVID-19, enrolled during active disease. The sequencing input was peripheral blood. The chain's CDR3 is CASSKRDRGGDEQFF. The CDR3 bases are TGTGCCAGCAGCAAAAGGGACAGGGGAGGGGATGAGCAGTTCTTC.